This TCR beta chain emerged from a study of monozygotic twins with inflammatory bowel disease. Input per TCR library consisted of roughly 4,000 ng of total RNA. TCRdb reworked the 5' RACE reads into one entry per CDR3 protein, no DNA. In all, the sample yields around 400,000 distinct CDR3 sequences. Study observations and caveats: Distinct T cell subtypes could not be told apart. Patient-to-patient differences in immunosuppressive treatment may have added variability to the repertoires.

CDR1 SGHRS and CDR2 YFSETQ come from the germline V gene. The CDR3 has 15 residues. Worth noting for this clonotype: The antigen remains unidentified.

The specimen was blood. J is TRBJ2-7 and V is TRBV5-1. This TCR derives from a human donor with ulcerative colitis or Crohn's disease, or a healthy co-twin of an affected twin (not recorded which). The CDR3 loop is CASSFTDPNPYEQYF.